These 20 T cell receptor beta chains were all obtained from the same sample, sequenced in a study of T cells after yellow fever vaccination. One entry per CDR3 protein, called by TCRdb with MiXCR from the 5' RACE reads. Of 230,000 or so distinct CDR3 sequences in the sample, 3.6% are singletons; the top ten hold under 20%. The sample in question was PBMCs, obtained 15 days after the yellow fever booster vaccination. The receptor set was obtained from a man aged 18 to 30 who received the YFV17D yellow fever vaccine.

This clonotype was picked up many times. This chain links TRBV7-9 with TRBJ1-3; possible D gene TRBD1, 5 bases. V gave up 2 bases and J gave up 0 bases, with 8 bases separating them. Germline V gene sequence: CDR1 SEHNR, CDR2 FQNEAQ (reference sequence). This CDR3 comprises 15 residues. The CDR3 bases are TGTGCCAGCAGCTTAAGGGGAGTCTCTGGAAACACCATATATTTT. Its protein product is CASSLRGVSGNTIYF.

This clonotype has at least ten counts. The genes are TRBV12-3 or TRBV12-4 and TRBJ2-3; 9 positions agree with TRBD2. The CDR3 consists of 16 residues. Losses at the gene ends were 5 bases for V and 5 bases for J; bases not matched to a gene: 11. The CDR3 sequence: CASSPMGGGGQDTQYF. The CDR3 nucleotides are TGTGCCAGCAGTCCGATGGGCGGGGGGGGGCAAGATACGCAGTATTTT.

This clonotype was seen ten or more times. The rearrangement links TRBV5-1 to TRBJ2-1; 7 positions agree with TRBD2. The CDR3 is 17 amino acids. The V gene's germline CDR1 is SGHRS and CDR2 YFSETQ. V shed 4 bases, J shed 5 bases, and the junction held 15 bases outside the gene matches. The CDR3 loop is CASSRSGAVHIDNEQFF. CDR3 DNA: TGCGCCAGCAGCCGGAGCGGGGCCGTCCATATTGACAATGAGCAGTTCTTC. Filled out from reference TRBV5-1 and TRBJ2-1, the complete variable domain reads KAGVTQTPRYLIKTRGQQVTLSCSPISGHRSVSWYQQTPGQGLQFLFEYFSETQRNKGNFPGRFSGRQFSNSRSEMNVSTLELGDSALYLCASSRSGAVHIDNEQFFGPGTRLTVL.

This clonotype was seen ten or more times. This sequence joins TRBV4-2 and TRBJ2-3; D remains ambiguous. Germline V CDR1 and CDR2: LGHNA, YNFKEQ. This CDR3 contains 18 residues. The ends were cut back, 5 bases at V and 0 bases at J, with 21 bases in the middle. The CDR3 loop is CASSFQTSTDTSTDTQYF. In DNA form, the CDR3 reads TGTGCCAGCAGCTTTCAAACTTCGACGGATACTAGCACAGATACGCAGTATTTT.

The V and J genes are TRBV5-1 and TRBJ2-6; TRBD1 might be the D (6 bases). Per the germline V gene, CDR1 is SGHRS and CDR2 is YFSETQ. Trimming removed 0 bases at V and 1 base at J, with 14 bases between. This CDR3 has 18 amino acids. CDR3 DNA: TGCGCCAGCAGCTTGGCCGTGACAGGCCCGTCTGGGGCCAACGTCCTGACTTTC. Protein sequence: CASSLAVTGPSGANVLTF.

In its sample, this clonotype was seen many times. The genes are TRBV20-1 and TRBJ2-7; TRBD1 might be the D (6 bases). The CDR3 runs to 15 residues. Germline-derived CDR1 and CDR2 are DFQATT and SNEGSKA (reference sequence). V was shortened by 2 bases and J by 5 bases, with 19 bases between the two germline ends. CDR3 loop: CSARIPGHRGHEQYF. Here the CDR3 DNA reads TGCAGTGCTAGAATACCGGGACACCGAGGCCACGAGCAGTACTTC.

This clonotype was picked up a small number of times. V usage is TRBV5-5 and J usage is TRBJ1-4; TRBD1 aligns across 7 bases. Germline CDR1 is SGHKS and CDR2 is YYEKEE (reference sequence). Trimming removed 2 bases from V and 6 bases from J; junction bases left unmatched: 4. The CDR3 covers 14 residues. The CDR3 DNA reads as TGTGCCAGCAGCTTCGCGGGACAGTATGAAAAACTGTTTTTT. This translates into CASSFAGQYEKLFF.

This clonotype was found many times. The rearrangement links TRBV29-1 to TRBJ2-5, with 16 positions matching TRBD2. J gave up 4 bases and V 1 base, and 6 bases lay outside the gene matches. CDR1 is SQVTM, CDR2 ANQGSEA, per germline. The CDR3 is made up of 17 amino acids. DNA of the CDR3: TGCAGCGTTGAAGGGCCGGGACTAGCGGGGGGGCGAGAGACCCAGTACTTC. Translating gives CSVEGPGLAGGRETQYF.

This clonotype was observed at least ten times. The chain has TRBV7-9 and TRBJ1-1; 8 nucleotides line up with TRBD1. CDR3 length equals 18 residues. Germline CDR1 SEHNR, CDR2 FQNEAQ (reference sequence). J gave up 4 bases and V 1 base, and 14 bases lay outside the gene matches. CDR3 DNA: TGTGCCAGCAGCTTAGTGGGCAGGGGGCGCATAGCAGGCACTGAAGCTTTCTTT. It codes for CASSLVGRGRIAGTEAFF. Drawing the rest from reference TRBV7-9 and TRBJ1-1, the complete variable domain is DTGVSQNPRHKITKRGQNVTFRCDPISEHNRLYWYRQTLGQGPEFLTYFQNEAQLEKSRLLSDRFSAERPKGSFSTLEIQRTEQGDSAMYLCASSLVGRGRIAGTEAFFGQGTRLTVV.

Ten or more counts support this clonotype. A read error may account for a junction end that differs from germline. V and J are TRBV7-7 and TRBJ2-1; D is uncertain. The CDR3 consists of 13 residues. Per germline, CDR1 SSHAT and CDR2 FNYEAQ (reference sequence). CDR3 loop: CASSLDSYNEQFF. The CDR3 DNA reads TGCGCCAGCAGCCTAGACTCCTACAATGAGCAGTTCTTC.

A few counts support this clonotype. The CDR3 sequence: CASSQPGAANYGYTF. DNA of the CDR3: TGTGCCAGCAGCCAACCGGGGGCGGCGAACTATGGCTACACCTTC. The V and J genes are TRBV4-2 and TRBJ1-2; tentatively, D is TRBD1 (6 bases). Germline-derived CDR1 and CDR2 are LGHNA and YNFKEQ. V lost 2 bases and J lost 2, with 12 bases in between. The CDR3 is 15 amino acids.

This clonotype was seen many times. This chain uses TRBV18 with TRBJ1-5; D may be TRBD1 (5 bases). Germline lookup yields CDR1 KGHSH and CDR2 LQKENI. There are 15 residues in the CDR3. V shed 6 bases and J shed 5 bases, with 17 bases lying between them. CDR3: CASSVHSAGDQPQHF. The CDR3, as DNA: TGTGCCAGCTCTGTCCACTCAGCGGGGGATCAGCCCCAGCATTTT.

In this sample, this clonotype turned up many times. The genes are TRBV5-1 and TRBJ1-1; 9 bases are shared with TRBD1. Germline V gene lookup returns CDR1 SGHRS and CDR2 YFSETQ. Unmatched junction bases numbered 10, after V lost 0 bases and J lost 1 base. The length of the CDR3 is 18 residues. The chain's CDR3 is CASSLALLRDRANTEAFF. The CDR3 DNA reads TGCGCCAGCAGCTTGGCGCTCCTCCGGGACAGGGCGAACACTGAAGCTTTCTTT. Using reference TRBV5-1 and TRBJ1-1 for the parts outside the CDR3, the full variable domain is KAGVTQTPRYLIKTRGQQVTLSCSPISGHRSVSWYQQTPGQGLQFLFEYFSETQRNKGNFPGRFSGRQFSNSRSEMNVSTLELGDSALYLCASSLALLRDRANTEAFFGQGTRLTVV.

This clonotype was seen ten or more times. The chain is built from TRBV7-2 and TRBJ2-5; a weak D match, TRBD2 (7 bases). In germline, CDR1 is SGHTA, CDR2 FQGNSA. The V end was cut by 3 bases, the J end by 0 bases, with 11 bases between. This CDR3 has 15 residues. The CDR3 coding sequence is TGTGCCAGCAGCTTTCGCGGGGGCCACCAAGAGACCCAGTACTTC. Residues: CASSFRGGHQETQYF.

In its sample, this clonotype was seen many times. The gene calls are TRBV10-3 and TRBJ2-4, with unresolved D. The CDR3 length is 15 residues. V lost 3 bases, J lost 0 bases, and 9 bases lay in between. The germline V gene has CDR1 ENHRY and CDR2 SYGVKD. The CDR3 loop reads CAISDPPTAKNIQYF. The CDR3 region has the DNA TGTGCCATCAGTGATCCTCCCACAGCCAAAAACATTCAGTACTTC.

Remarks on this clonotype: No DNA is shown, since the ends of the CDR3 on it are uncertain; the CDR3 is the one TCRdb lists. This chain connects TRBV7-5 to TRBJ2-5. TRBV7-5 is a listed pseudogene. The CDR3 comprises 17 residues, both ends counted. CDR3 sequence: CISVPEALQSYQETQYF.

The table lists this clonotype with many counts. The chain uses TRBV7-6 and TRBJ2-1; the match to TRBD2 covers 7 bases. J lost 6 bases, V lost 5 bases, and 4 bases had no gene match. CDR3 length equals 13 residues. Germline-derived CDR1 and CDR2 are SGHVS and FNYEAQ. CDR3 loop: CASSRTRLNEQFF. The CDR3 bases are TGTGCCAGCAGCCGGACTAGACTCAATGAGCAGTTCTTC. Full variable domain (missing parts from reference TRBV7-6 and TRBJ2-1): GAGVSQSPRYKVTKRGQDVALRCDPISGHVSLYWYRQALGQGPEFLTYFNYEAQQDKSGLPNDRFSAERPEGSISTLTIQRTEQRDSAMYRCASSRTRLNEQFFGPGTRLTVL.

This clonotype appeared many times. The CDR3 loop is CASSLSWGTVGYTF. The CDR3 nucleotides are TGTGCCAGCAGTTTATCCTGGGGGACTGTCGGCTACACCTTC. V usage is TRBV27 and J usage is TRBJ1-2; TRBD1 is a possible D gene (5 bases). Germline V gives CDR1 MNHEY, CDR2 SMNVEV (reference sequence). This CDR3 contains 14 residues. V was trimmed by 0 bases and J by 8 bases, leaving 13 bases between them.

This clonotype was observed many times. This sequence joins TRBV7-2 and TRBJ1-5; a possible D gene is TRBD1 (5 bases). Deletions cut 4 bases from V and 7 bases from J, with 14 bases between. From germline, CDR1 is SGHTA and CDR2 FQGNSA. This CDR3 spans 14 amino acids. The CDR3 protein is CASSSRGGEQPQHF. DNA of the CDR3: TGTGCCAGCAGCTCCCGGGGCGGAGAACAGCCCCAGCATTTT.

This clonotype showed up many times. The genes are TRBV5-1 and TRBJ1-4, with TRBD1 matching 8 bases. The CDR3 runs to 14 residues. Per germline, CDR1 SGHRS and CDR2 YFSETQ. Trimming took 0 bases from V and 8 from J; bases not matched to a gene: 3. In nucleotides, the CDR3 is TGCGCCAGCAGCTTGGCAGGGGGCCGAGAAAAACTGTTTTTT. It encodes CASSLAGGREKLFF.